A selection of T cell receptor beta chains follows, all from one sample in a study of blood T cell repertoires in COVID-19. The repertoire was sequenced with immunoSEQ multiplex PCR; TCRdb's copy has only in-frame clones and lacks some. The sample gives over 90,000 clones, just under 85% of which show up once; around 9.4% is in the top ten. Sequencing used peripheral blood. These TCRs come from a man aged 40-49 years with active or convalescent COVID-19. Each CDR3 is given with its conserved first and last residue. The D gene is left open where the match is weak. Rows give clone size only sometimes, using once, few, many, or a class for an expanded clone.

J gene,clone size,D gene,V gene,CDR3 DNA,CDR3 protein
TRBJ2-1,-,-,TRBV12-1,TGTGCCAGCAGCGCGGACAGATACAATGAGCAGTTCTTC,CASSADRYNEQFF
TRBJ2-1,-,TRBD1,TRBV27,TGTGCCGGCAGTGCCTCACAGGGGGCGAGTTACAATGAGCAGTTCTTC,CAGSASQGASYNEQFF
TRBJ1-1,-,-,TRBV5-1,TGCGCCAGCAGCTTGAATCAGGTTGGGTCTGAAGCTTTCTTT,CASSLNQVGSEAFF
TRBJ2-7,once,-,TRBV19,TGTGCCAGTAGTGAGACCCGGGGAGAGCAGTACTTC,CASSETRGEQYF
TRBJ2-2,many,TRBD2,TRBV6-4,TGTGCCAGCAGACCTCTAGCGGCCACCGGGGAGCTGTTTTTT,CASRPLAATGELFF
TRBJ1-2,-,TRBD1,TRBV7-2,TGTGCCAGCAGCTTTAAGGCACAGGGGGGGGAGGGCTACACCTTC,CASSFKAQGGEGYTF
TRBJ1-3,-,TRBD1,TRBV13,TGTGCCAGCAGCGAGCCCGGGACAGGTACAGGAAACACCATATATTTT,CASSEPGTGTGNTIYF
TRBJ2-2,-,TRBD1,TRBV6-2/TRBV6-3,TGTGCCAGCAGTTACCCTTCAGGGGGTACCGGGGAGCTGTTTTTT,CASSYPSGGTGELFF
TRBJ1-5,-,-,TRBV14,TGTGCCAGCAGCCAAGAGGACAGAGTCGTCGGGCCCCAGCATTTT,CASSQEDRVVGPQHF
TRBJ2-5,-,TRBD1,TRBV9,TGTGCCAGCAGCGTAGGTCCGGGACAGACTAACCAAGAGACCCAGTACTTC,CASSVGPGQTNQETQYF
TRBJ2-7,-,-,TRBV7-9,TGTGCCAGCAGCCCTCAGACGGGTACCTACGAGCAGTACTTC,CASSPQTGTYEQYF
TRBJ2-3,-,-,TRBV6-5,TGTGCCAGCGCCCTAGGGGCTGCAGATACGCAGTATTTT,CASALGAADTQYF
TRBJ2-2,-,TRBD1,TRBV5-1,TGCGCCAGCAGCTTGCCAGTCGGCAGGGGGATCACCGGGGAGCTGTTTTTT,CASSLPVGRGITGELFF
TRBJ2-5,-,TRBD2,TRBV7-9,TGTGCCAGCAGCGGGGCTAAGCGGGGGGAAGAGACCCAGTACTTC,CASSGAKRGEETQYF
TRBJ2-1,-,TRBD1,TRBV11-2,TGTGCCAGCAGCGTGGGACAGGTCTACAATGAGCAGTTCTTC,CASSVGQVYNEQFF
TRBJ2-1,-,TRBD2,TRBV7-9,TGTGCCAGCAGTTACCGAAGGGTGGGGACTACTGTCTTGGTCGGGCAGTTCTTC,CASSYRRVGTTVLVGQFF
TRBJ1-4,-,TRBD1,TRBV7-9,TGTGCCAGCAGCTCGGGACAGGCCCCCAATGAAAAACTGTTTTTT,CASSSGQAPNEKLFF
TRBJ2-7,-,-,TRBV27,TGTGCCAGCAGTTTATTGGGGGGGGCCATGGGCGAGCAGTACTTC,CASSLLGGAMGEQYF
TRBJ2-5,-,TRBD2,TRBV5-1,TGCGCCAGCAGCTGGCTAGCGGGGGGCCAAGAGACCCAGTACTTC,CASSWLAGGQETQYF
TRBJ2-5,-,-,TRBV6-2/TRBV6-3,TGTGCCAGCAGCCTACAGTGGGGCCAAACCCCAGAGACCCAGTACTTC,CASSLQWGQTPETQYF
TRBJ2-7,-,-,TRBV25-1,TGTGCCAGCAGTCCGGACTCCTCCTACGAGCAGTACTTC,CASSPDSSYEQYF
TRBJ1-6,-,TRBD1,TRBV10-3,TGTGCCATCAGTGAGGGACAGGGGGCGAATTCACCCCTCCACTTT,CAISEGQGANSPLHF
TRBJ1-1,-,-,TRBV6-6,TGTGCCAGCAGTGGGGCGGGAGGGACACGGGGCACTGAAGCTTTCTTT,CASSGAGGTRGTEAFF
TRBJ1-2,-,TRBD1,TRBV6-5,TGTGCCAGCCAAAGGACAGGGGATAGGAACTATGGCTACACCTTC,CASQRTGDRNYGYTF
TRBJ1-5,-,-,TRBV3-1/TRBV3-2,TGTGCCAGCAGCCAAGATCAGGGGAAACAGCCCCAGCATTTT,CASSQDQGKQPQHF
TRBJ2-3,-,TRBD2,TRBV19,TGTGCCAGTAGTATAGAGGGGGGGATAGATACGCAGTATTTT,CASSIEGGIDTQYF
TRBJ2-7,once,TRBD2,TRBV23-1,TGCGCCAGCAGTCATGGTGGGACCTGGACTAGCGATTCCTACGAGCAGTACTTC,CASSHGGTWTSDSYEQYF
TRBJ2-3,-,-,TRBV21-1,TGTGCCAGCAGCTACAGGGAGGGAGACACAGATACGCAGTATTTT,CASSYREGDTDTQYF
TRBJ2-2,-,-,TRBV7-9,TGTGCCAGCAGCTTGGGGCCGGGCACCGGGGAGCTGTTTTTT,CASSLGPGTGELFF
TRBJ2-3,-,TRBD1,TRBV10-1,TGCGCCAGCAGTCCCCTCTCCACGGGACAGGGCGGTAGAACAGATACGCAGTATTTT,CASSPLSTGQGGRTDTQYF
TRBJ2-1,-,TRBD2,TRBV5-1,TGCGCCAGCAGCTTGGGGTCACCCCCGGGGGGGGTCGAAAGAAGCTCCTACAATGAGCAGTTCTTC,CASSLGSPPGGVERSSYNEQFF
TRBJ1-1,-,-,TRBV6-6,TGTGCCAGCAGTCCCCGCACTGAAGCTTTCTTT,CASSPRTEAFF
TRBJ1-2,-,-,TRBV7-2,TGTGCCAGCAGCTCACCGGTTGGGGGGTATGGCTACACCTTC,CASSSPVGGYGYTF
TRBJ1-3,-,TRBD1,TRBV3-1/TRBV3-2,TGTGCCAGCAGCCTCGGGACAGCTGGAAACACCATATATTTT,CASSLGTAGNTIYF
TRBJ2-1,-,-,TRBV20-1,TGCAGTGCTAGTAACGTTGGGGGGGCTTACAATGAGCAGTTCTTC,CSASNVGGAYNEQFF
TRBJ1-1,-,TRBD1,TRBV19,TGTGCCAGTACTAGGGACAGGGATATAAACACTGAAGCTTTCTTT,CASTRDRDINTEAFF
TRBJ2-1,-,TRBD2,TRBV6-6,TGTGCCAGCCTCCAAGAGGGACGGACTAGCGGGGGAGAGCAGTTCTTC,CASLQEGRTSGGEQFF
TRBJ1-2,-,TRBD1,TRBV27,TGTGCCAGCAGTTTATTTCAGGGGGCGAACTATGGCTACACCTTC,CASSLFQGANYGYTF
TRBJ1-5,-,-,TRBV6-1,TGTGCCAGCAGCCGGCGCGACAACAGCAATCAGCCCCAGCATTTT,CASSRRDNSNQPQHF
TRBJ2-5,-,TRBD1,TRBV6-2/TRBV6-3,TGTGCCAGCAGTGGGAGGGACAGGGCCTTAGGGACCCAGTACTTC,CASSGRDRALGTQYF
TRBJ1-2,-,-,TRBV6-2/TRBV6-3,TGTGCCAGCAGTTATGGCTTGGCTTTCTATGGCTACACCTTC,CASSYGLAFYGYTF
TRBJ2-5,-,-,TRBV5-5,TGTGCCAGCAGCTTCGTGGACAATCAACAAGAGACCCAGTACTTC,CASSFVDNQQETQYF
TRBJ2-1,-,TRBD1,TRBV2,TGTGCCAGCAGCCCCGGGACAGGGAGGAATGAGCAGTTCTTC,CASSPGTGRNEQFF